This TCR beta chain is drawn from a study of T-cell reconstitution after alpha-beta-depleted transplantation in children. Germline V gene data show CDR1 as LGHDT and CDR2 as YNNKEL (reference sequence). V shed 2 bases and J shed 10 bases, with 13 bases lying between them. The CDR3 sequence is 13 residues long. The table lists this clonotype with many counts. Library preparation (for TCRbeta) was performed with unique molecular identifiers. TCRdb ran MiXCR on the PCR reads and lists one entry per CDR3 protein. This sample has about 600,000 distinct CDR3 sequences, with approximately 10% found just once.

The chain links TRBV3-1 to TRBJ2-3; weak D call: TRBD1 (6 bases). The clonotype was recovered from a human donor who donated a stem cell graft to a child with acute myeloid leukemia. The input for sequencing was PBMCs from the stem cell graft donor, taken from the stem cell graft. For the CDR3, the DNA is TGTGCCAGCAGCCAAAACCGGGACAACTCGCAGTATTTT. Protein: CASSQNRDNSQYF.